This passage covers 20 T cell receptor beta chains from one sample sequenced in a study of OX40 agonist ivuxolimab in advanced cancers. Some clones are missing from TCRdb's copy, which holds only in-frame ones; the method was immunoSEQ multiplex PCR. The sample shows approximately 18,000 clones, roughly 80% of them seen only once. Sequenced here: CD4+ or CD8+ T cells sorted from blood, sampled in a trial of the OX40 agonist ivuxolimab. The receptors originated from an adult with an advanced solid tumor such as melanoma, head and neck, liver or kidney cancer.

This chain uses TRBV11-2 with TRBJ1-2; the match to TRBD1 covers 8 bases. Germline CDR1 reads SGHAT; CDR2 reads FQNNGV. The ends lost 10 bases at V and 8 bases at J; junction bases unmatched: 9. The length of the CDR3 is 12 residues. In DNA, the CDR3 is TGTGCCATCCCAGGGGGCAGGGGAGGCTACACCTTC. Amino acids: CAIPGGRGGYTF.

The chain is built from TRBV28 and TRBJ1-5, with 7 nucleotides matching TRBD1. The CDR3 covers 15 residues. Germline V gene sequence: CDR1 MDHEN, CDR2 SYDVKM. J gave up 4 bases and V 5 bases, and 8 bases lay outside the gene matches. CDR3: CASSRQGIRNQPQHF. The CDR3 nucleotides read TGTGCCAGCAGTCGACAGGGTATAAGGAATCAGCCCCAGCATTTT.

This clone has only a few counts. This chain joins TRBV19 and TRBJ1-1; unclear D gene. Germline CDR1 and CDR2: LNHDA and SQIVND (reference sequence). The ends were cut back, 1 base at V and 3 bases at J, with 6 bases in the middle. The CDR3 runs 13 residues. The DNA for the CDR3 is TGTGCCAGTAGTATAGGGGCATACACTGAAGCTTTCTTT. It encodes CASSIGAYTEAFF.

The chain has TRBV19 and TRBJ2-7; D might be TRBD1 or TRBD2, each matching 5 bases. Germline CDR1 is LNHDA and CDR2 is SQIVND (reference sequence). The germline V and J ends were trimmed by 3 bases and 6 bases, with 24 bases remaining between them. CDR3 length equals 17 residues. In DNA form, the CDR3 reads TGTGCCAGTAGTATTAGACGAGGGCAGGGTACCCTCTGCGAGCAGTACTTC. It yields the protein CASSIRRGQGTLCEQYF.

The chain employs TRBV11-3 and TRBJ2-1; 10 nucleotides line up with TRBD2. The V gene end was trimmed by 5 bases and the J gene end by 8 bases; junction bases not matched to a gene: 9. The CDR3 totals 15 residues. The germline V gene has CDR1 SGHNT and CDR2 YENEEA. The CDR3 bases are TGTGCCAGCAGCAGGGCTAGCGGGGGTGAGGATGAGCAGTTCTTC. Translation: CASSRASGGEDEQFF.

V is TRBV10-3 and J is TRBJ2-7; 11 bases align to TRBD1. The length of the CDR3 is 16 residues. Germline lookup yields CDR1 ENHRY and CDR2 SYGVKD. V shed 3 bases and J 3 bases; nucleotides not matched to a gene: 7. This CDR3 is CAISEGQGADNYEQYF. The CDR3 nucleotides are TGTGCCATCAGTGAAGGACAGGGGGCGGACAACTACGAGCAGTACTTC.

The chain joins TRBV5-5 to TRBJ1-2; TRBD1 might be the D (5 bases). The V gene's germline CDR1 is SGHKS and CDR2 YYEKEE (reference sequence). This CDR3 has 14 amino acids. Trimming took off 7 bases at V and 5 bases at J, with 18 bases between the two ends. The CDR3 spells CASSPDSGGYGYTF. The CDR3 DNA is TGTGCCAGCTCCCCCGACAGTGGGGGGTATGGCTACACCTTC.

V and J are TRBV6-4 and TRBJ1-2; 9 positions agree with TRBD1. The CDR3 is 13 residues long. The germline gives CDR1 MRHNA, CDR2 SNTAGT. V gave up 0 bases and J gave up 11 bases; unmatched junction bases: 4. CDR3 bases: TGTGCCAGCAGTGACTCCGGGACAGGGAGGTACACCTTC. Amino acids: CASSDSGTGRYTF.

In the case of this clone: This specimen includes other DNA sequences encoding the same CDR3. This chain connects TRBV7-9 to TRBJ2-7; 8 bases are shared with TRBD1. The CDR3 runs 15 residues. Germline values: CDR1 SEHNR, CDR2 FQNEAQ (reference sequence). Trimming cost V 6 bases and J 5 bases; bases outside gene matches: 12. CDR3 sequence: CASSSPGQGDNEQYF. Here the CDR3 DNA reads TGTGCCAGCAGTTCTCCCGGACAGGGTGACAACGAGCAGTACTTC.

This clone was seen only once. V gene TRBV7-9 combines with J gene TRBJ2-4; D possibly corresponds to TRBD2 (6 bases). CDR1 is SEHNR, CDR2 FQNEAQ, per germline (reference sequence). The CDR3 spans 15 residues. V was shortened by 5 bases and J by 2 bases, with 13 bases between the two germline ends. The CDR3 DNA sequence: TGTGCCAGCAGCGGAGGGGACTCTTCCAAAAACATTCAGTACTTC. Protein product: CASSGGDSSKNIQYF. Complete variable domain (other parts from reference TRBV7-9 and TRBJ2-4): DTGVSQNPRHKITKRGQNVTFRCDPISEHNRLYWYRQTLGQGPEFLTYFQNEAQLEKSRLLSDRFSAERPKGSFSTLEIQRTEQGDSAMYLCASSGGDSSKNIQYFGAGTRLSVL.

Worth noting for this clone: A read error may account for a junction end that differs from germline. V is TRBV4-1 and J is TRBJ2-1; D perhaps matches TRBD2 (5 bases). The length of the CDR3 is 16 residues. Germline assignment: CDR1 MGHRA and CDR2 YSYEKL. The CDR3 region is CASSQEGGSSYNEQFF. CDR3 coding DNA: TGTGCCAGCAGCCAAGAGGGCGGAAGCTCCTACAATGAGCAGTTCTTC.

CDR3 DNA: TGTGCCAGCACCTCCATGTTGAATAGCAATCAGCCCCAGCATTTT. Protein sequence: CASTSMLNSNQPQHF. The V gene is TRBV5-6, the J gene TRBJ1-5; no clear D. Germline V gene sequence: CDR1 SGHDT, CDR2 YYEEEE. V lost 6 bases to trimming and J lost 0 bases, with 13 bases between them. The CDR3 runs to 15 residues.

V is TRBV27 and J is TRBJ2-5; 11 bases fit TRBD2. The J call is uncertain, as TRBJ2-7 better fits the DNA end. The CDR3 extends over 15 amino acids. Germline CDR1 MNHEY, CDR2 SMNVEV (reference sequence). This chain's CDR3 is CASSFVAGGPYEQYF. CDR3 sequence (DNA): TGTGCCAGCAGTTTTGTAGCGGGAGGGCCGTACGAGCAGTACTTC.

V is TRBV29-1 and J is TRBJ2-7, with 9 positions matching TRBD1. Germline-derived CDR1 and CDR2 are SQVTM and ANQGSEA. After removal of 3 bases from V and 6 bases from J, the junction contained 9 bases not matched to a gene. The CDR3 runs 14 residues. This CDR3 reads CSVEGTGRWGEQYF. The DNA for the CDR3 is TGCAGCGTTGAGGGGACAGGGCGCTGGGGCGAGCAGTACTTC.

The chain uses TRBV6-1 and TRBJ2-7; 9 bases match TRBD1. V lost 1 base and J lost 1; bases outside the gene matches: 5. Germline CDR1 reads MNHNS; CDR2 reads SASEGT. This CDR3 is 16 amino acids long. CDR3 DNA: TGTGCCAGCAGTGAAGAAGAGGGGACAGGGTCCTACGAGCAGTACTTC. It yields the protein CASSEEEGTGSYEQYF.

The J gene is TRBJ2-1, the V gene TRBV28; D is unresolved. V lost 3 bases and J 4 bases, leaving 7 bases between the germline ends. Per germline, CDR1 MDHEN and CDR2 SYDVKM. The CDR3 runs to 13 residues. The CDR3 is CASSFNRYNEQFF. As DNA, the CDR3 is TGTGCCAGCAGTTTTAACAGATACAATGAGCAGTTCTTC.

V usage is TRBV7-9 and J usage is TRBJ1-5; D unresolved. Germline V gene sequence: CDR1 SEHNR, CDR2 FQNEAQ (reference sequence). V dropped 4 bases and J dropped 0 bases, with 7 bases sitting between them. The CDR3 covers 14 residues. The CDR3 coding sequence is TGTGCCAGCAGCTGGACCGATAGCAATCAGCCCCAGCATTTT. Translated, it gives CASSWTDSNQPQHF.

The chain joins TRBV4-1 to TRBJ1-4; no definite D call. This CDR3 is 16 amino acids long. V lost 3 bases and J 8 bases, leaving 19 bases between the germline ends. Germline values: CDR1 MGHRA, CDR2 YSYEKL. The CDR3, as DNA: TGCGCCAGCAGCCAGGAACGTGCGGGGAATGAGGAAAAACTGTTTTTT. As protein: CASSQERAGNEEKLFF.

The J gene is TRBJ2-7, the V gene TRBV7-9, with a tentative D call TRBD2 (5 bases). The germline CDR1 and CDR2 sequences are SEHNR and FQNEAQ (reference sequence). This CDR3 is built from 15 residues. V gave up 5 bases and J gave up 7 bases, with 21 bases separating them. CDR3 DNA: TGTGCCAGCAGCCTAAGCCCGGCGGGTCTTTGGGAGCAGTACTTC. Its translation: CASSLSPAGLWEQYF.

The chain combines TRBV14 with TRBJ2-3, with D unresolved. V lost 0 bases and J 3 bases, leaving 7 bases between the germline ends. This CDR3 comprises 14 residues. Germline loops: CDR1 SGHDN, CDR2 FVKESK. The CDR3 protein is CASSQEAFTDTQYF. In DNA, the CDR3 is TGTGCCAGCAGCCAAGAAGCCTTTACAGATACGCAGTATTTT.